Shown below are 29 T cell receptor beta chains from a single sample sequenced in a study of Siglec-9 on CD8 T cells in melanoma. Sequenced by immunoSEQ multiplex PCR; TCRdb stores in-frame clones only, minus some. This table holds almost 30,000 clones, 75% to 85% found once. The sequenced material came from Siglec-9- CD8+ T cells sorted from blood. Receptors originate from a human donor in good health.

The rearrangement links TRBV5-4 to TRBJ1-1; D gene unclear. V lost 4 bases, J lost 4 bases, and 11 bases lay in between. Germline V lookup: CDR1 SGHNT, CDR2 YYREEE (reference sequence). This CDR3 region has 13 residues. The CDR3 sequence is CASSNGVATEAFF. The DNA for the CDR3 is TGTGCCAGCAGCAACGGGGTGGCCACTGAAGCTTTCTTT.

V is TRBV2 and J is TRBJ2-1, with 7 bases aligning to TRBD2. V lost 10 bases to trimming and J lost 4 bases; unmatched junction nucleotides: 10. CDR1 and CDR2 (germline): SNHLY, FYNNEI. This CDR3 region has 14 residues. The CDR3 coding sequence is TGTGCCACCTTGGCCCTAGCGGATTACAATGAGCAGTTCTTC. Translation: CATLALADYNEQFF.

This chain uses TRBV7-5 with TRBJ2-7; the D call TRBD2 from the table was never checked on the DNA. TRBV7-5 is deemed a pseudogene. This CDR3 spans 17 amino acids. The CDR3 DNA follows: TGTGTCAGAAGCAACCGTTCCCGGCTAGCGGGAGTATACGAGCAGTACGTC. It is translated as CVRSNRSRLAGVYEQYV.

The rearrangement joins TRBV7-9 to TRBJ2-1; no clear D. From germline, CDR1 is SEHNR and CDR2 FQNEAQ (reference sequence). The CDR3 loop spans 12 amino acids. V lost 7 bases and J 6 bases, leaving 10 bases between the germline ends. The CDR3 DNA sequence: TGTGCCAGCACCCCGGGCTCCAATGAGCAGTTCTTC. The encoded protein is CASTPGSNEQFF. Complete variable domain (other parts from reference TRBV7-9 and TRBJ2-1): DTGVSQNPRHKITKRGQNVTFRCDPISEHNRLYWYRQTLGQGPEFLTYFQNEAQLEKSRLLSDRFSAERPKGSFSTLEIQRTEQGDSAMYLCASTPGSNEQFFGPGTRLTVL.

For the CDR3, the DNA is TGTGCCAGCAGTTTATCGCTCGGAGACACTGAAGCTTTCTTT. Translation: CASSLSLGDTEAFF. The J gene is TRBJ1-1, the V gene TRBV27; D is unresolved. The CDR3 covers 14 residues. Germline CDR1 MNHEY, CDR2 SMNVEV (reference sequence). Trimming pared 0 bases from V and 3 bases from J, leaving 8 bases between.

This rearrangement joins TRBV7-9 to TRBJ1-5; TRBD1 might be the D (5 bases). CDR1 is SEHNR, CDR2 FQNEAQ, per germline (reference sequence). The V and J ends lost 4 bases and 4 bases respectively, with 20 bases between them. The CDR3 has 17 amino acids. CDR3 nucleotides: TGTGCCAGCAGCTCCCGAGACGGGGTTCGGGGGAATCAGCCCCAGCATTTT. As protein: CASSSRDGVRGNQPQHF.

V usage is TRBV9 and J usage is TRBJ2-2, with 7 bases fitting TRBD2. Germline lookup yields CDR1 SGDLS and CDR2 YYNGEE. CDR3 length equals 20 residues. Trimming cost V 0 bases and J 2 bases; bases outside gene matches: 16. Written as DNA, the CDR3 is TGTGCCAGCAGCGTAGGTGGTTCTTTAGGAGCGGGGCTAAACACCGGGGAGCTGTTTTTT. This sequence encodes CASSVGGSLGAGLNTGELFF.

The genes are TRBV2 and TRBJ1-5; D ambiguous. There are 15 residues in the CDR3. Trimming took off 2 bases at V and 0 bases at J, with 8 bases between the two ends. The V gene's germline CDR1 is SNHLY and CDR2 FYNNEI. DNA of the CDR3: TGTGCCAGCAGTGAAAAAGGCTTTAGCAATCAGCCCCAGCATTTT. It encodes CASSEKGFSNQPQHF.

The chain has TRBV19 and TRBJ2-1; D is tentatively TRBD1 or TRBD2 (5 bases each). V lost 3 bases and J lost 0, with 9 bases in between. The CDR3 runs to 15 residues. Germline V gene data show CDR1 as LNHDA and CDR2 as SQIVND (reference sequence). The CDR3 is CASSIGTSSYNEQFF. CDR3 coding DNA: TGTGCCAGTAGTATTGGGACGAGCTCCTACAATGAGCAGTTCTTC. Together with reference TRBV19 and TRBJ2-1, the CDR3 gives the full variable domain: DGGITQSPKYLFRKEGQNVTLSCEQNLNHDAMYWYRQDPGQGLRLIYYSQIVNDFQKGDIAEGYSVSREKKESFPLTVTSAQKNPTAFYLCASSIGTSSYNEQFFGPGTRLTVL.

The V and J genes are TRBV5-1 and TRBJ1-3, with unresolved D. V lost 1 base, J lost 0 bases, and 8 bases lay in between. The length of the CDR3 is 15 residues. CDR1 and CDR2 from the germline V gene are SGHRS and YFSETQ. CDR3 in amino acids: CASSLSADSGNTIYF. The DNA for the CDR3 is TGCGCCAGCAGCTTGTCGGCCGACTCTGGAAACACCATATATTTT. The full variable domain, rest sourced from reference TRBV5-1 and TRBJ1-3, is KAGVTQTPRYLIKTRGQQVTLSCSPISGHRSVSWYQQTPGQGLQFLFEYFSETQRNKGNFPGRFSGRQFSNSRSEMNVSTLELGDSALYLCASSLSADSGNTIYFGEGSWLTVV.

The gene calls are TRBV11-2 and TRBJ2-3; D not resolved. CDR1 is SGHAT, CDR2 FQNNGV, per germline. Trimming stripped 1 base from V and 2 bases from J, with 4 bases between. The CDR3 loop spans 13 amino acids. The CDR3 sequence: CASSLVFTDTQYF. CDR3 DNA: TGTGCCAGCAGCTTAGTATTCACAGATACGCAGTATTTT.

The CDR3 DNA reads TGTGCCAGCAGTCATAGCGGGGAGTCGGCGACAGATACGCAGTATTTT. This encodes CASSHSGESATDTQYF. This chain joins TRBV2 and TRBJ2-3; 8 bases are shared with TRBD2. The trim removed 5 bases at V and 3 bases at J, leaving 10 bases unmatched. This CDR3 comprises 16 residues. The germline gives CDR1 SNHLY, CDR2 FYNNEI. The full variable domain, in which reference TRBV2 and TRBJ2-3 provide the parts outside the CDR3, is EPEVTQTPSHQVTQMGQEVILRCVPISNHLYFYWYRQILGQKVEFLVSFYNNEISEKSEIFDDQFSVERPDGSNFTLKIRSTKLEDSAMYFCASSHSGESATDTQYFGPGTRLTVL.

The chain has TRBV9 and TRBJ1-1, with 7 bases identical to TRBD1. J gave up 0 bases and V 3 bases, and 2 bases lay outside the gene matches. This CDR3 spans 14 amino acids. Germline V lookup: CDR1 SGDLS, CDR2 YYNGEE. The CDR3 region has the DNA TGTGCCAGCAGCGCCGGGACAGTGAACACTGAAGCTTTCTTT. As protein: CASSAGTVNTEAFF.

The chain couples TRBV27 to TRBJ2-1; TRBD1 aligns across 8 bases. The CDR3 runs 14 residues. With V trimmed by 5 bases and J by 2 bases, 2 bases remained unmatched. The V gene's germline CDR1 is MNHEY and CDR2 SMNVEV (reference sequence). CDR3 DNA: TGTGCCAGCAGTGACAGGGGACCCTACAATGAGCAGTTCTTC. It is translated as CASSDRGPYNEQFF.

This chain connects TRBV7-8 to TRBJ2-7; 8 nucleotides match TRBD2. The V segment lost 5 bases and the J segment 6 bases; nucleotides outside the gene matches: 9. The germline gives CDR1 SGHVS, CDR2 FQNEAQ. The CDR3 has 14 residues. The CDR3, as DNA: TGTGCCAGCAGCCCGGGACTAGGGGGTGGCGAGCAGTACGTC. Its protein is CASSPGLGGGEQYV.

The V and J genes are TRBV27 and TRBJ2-1; no reliable D call. CDR1 is MNHEY and CDR2 is SMNVEV in the germline V gene (reference sequence). Trimming stripped 3 bases from V and 8 bases from J, with 8 bases between. The CDR3 runs 12 residues. The CDR3 here is CASSFMGYEQFF. The CDR3 region has the DNA TGTGCCAGCAGTTTTATGGGGTATGAGCAGTTCTTC.

V and J are TRBV30 and TRBJ2-1; D not certain. The CDR3 extends over 12 amino acids. CDR1 is GTSNPN, CDR2 SVGIG, per germline (reference sequence). Trimming took off 2 bases at V and 9 bases at J, with 11 bases between the two ends. DNA of the CDR3: TGTGCCTGGAGTATCTCAGCCGGTGAGCAGTTCTTC. It encodes CAWSISAGEQFF.

The genes are TRBV7-9 and TRBJ2-3; D may be TRBD1 (5 bases). There are 13 residues in the CDR3. CDR1 is SEHNR, CDR2 FQNEAQ, per germline (reference sequence). The V and J ends lost 3 bases and 2 bases respectively, with 6 bases between them. This CDR3 is CASSLGLTDTQYF. In DNA, the CDR3 is TGTGCCAGCAGCTTGGGGCTCACAGATACGCAGTATTTT.

The chain has TRBV7-9 and TRBJ2-5, with 10 bases identical to TRBD1. The germline V gene encodes CDR1 SEHNR and CDR2 FQNEAQ (reference sequence). With V trimmed by 4 bases and J by 5 bases, 10 bases remained unmatched. The CDR3 sequence is 16 residues long. In DNA form, the CDR3 reads TGTGCCAGCAGCTCCCCCCGGGACAGGGGAGGGGAGACCCAGTACTTC. Its translation: CASSSPRDRGGETQYF.

The rearrangement links TRBV19 to TRBJ2-1, with 7 positions matching TRBD2. The germline gives CDR1 LNHDA, CDR2 SQIVND (reference sequence). V was pared by 3 bases and J by 7 bases, with 15 bases of the junction left unmatched. This CDR3 spans 17 amino acids. This chain's CDR3 is CASSILRDYTMENEQFF. Written as DNA, the CDR3 is TGTGCCAGTAGTATCCTACGGGACTACACTATGGAGAATGAGCAGTTCTTC.

CDR3 in amino acids: CASGNNEQFF. CDR3 DNA sequence: TGTGCCAGCGGGAACAATGAGCAGTTCTTC. The chain joins TRBV6-6 to TRBJ2-1, with unresolved D. Per germline, CDR1 MNHNY and CDR2 SVGAGI (reference sequence). V was shortened by 8 bases and J by 5 bases, with 4 bases between the two germline ends. The CDR3 covers 10 residues.

The rearrangement joins TRBV9 to TRBJ2-1, with TRBD2 matching over 12 bases. This CDR3 has 17 amino acids. J gave up 0 bases and V 4 bases, and 5 bases lay outside the gene matches. Germline V CDR1 and CDR2: SGDLS, YYNGEE. CDR3 sequence (DNA): TGTGCCAGCAGCACCCGACTAGCGGGGGACTCCTACAATGAGCAGTTCTTC. Translating gives CASSTRLAGDSYNEQFF.

The chain is built from TRBV2 and TRBJ2-5; a weak D match, TRBD2 (6 bases). This CDR3 spans 16 amino acids. From germline, CDR1 is SNHLY and CDR2 FYNNEI. V was cut by 4 bases and J by 0 bases, with 15 bases left in between. This CDR3 is CASSGKGGWYQETQYF. For the CDR3, the DNA is TGTGCCAGCAGTGGAAAGGGAGGTTGGTACCAAGAGACCCAGTACTTC.

This clone is a singleton in its sample. The chain uses TRBV7-9 and TRBJ2-3; D remains ambiguous. CDR3 size: 14 residues. Germline V lookup: CDR1 SEHNR, CDR2 FQNEAQ (reference sequence). V lost 5 bases, J lost 3 bases, and 12 bases lay in between. In DNA, the CDR3 is TGTGCCAGCAGCCTGGGGTCCGGTACAGATACGCAGTATTTT. Residues: CASSLGSGTDTQYF.

This clone showed up just once. This chain links TRBV28 with TRBJ2-3, with D perhaps TRBD1 or TRBD2 (5 bases each). The CDR3 loop spans 14 amino acids. The V gene lost 7 bases and the J gene lost 3 bases, with 14 bases spanning the gap. From germline, CDR1 is MDHEN and CDR2 SYDVKM. CDR3 coding DNA: TGTGCCAGCACCCCTGGTGAGGGGACAGATACGCAGTATTTT. This encodes CASTPGEGTDTQYF.

Here the CDR3 reads CASSQSKTTEAFF. In nucleotides, the CDR3 is TGCGCCAGCAGCCAATCTAAGACGACTGAAGCTTTCTTT. The chain couples TRBV4-1 to TRBJ1-1, with unresolved D. The CDR3 contains 13 residues. Looked up from germline, CDR1 is MGHRA and CDR2 is YSYEKL. V was shortened by 2 bases and J by 5 bases, with 9 bases between the two germline ends.

V is TRBV7-9 and J is TRBJ2-1; D is unclear. The CDR3 loop spans 13 amino acids. CDR1 and CDR2 (germline): SEHNR, FQNEAQ (reference sequence). The ends were cut back, 7 bases at V and 5 bases at J, with 12 bases in the middle. The CDR3: CASKLVDNNEQFF. The CDR3 DNA is TGTGCCAGCAAATTAGTTGATAACAATGAGCAGTTCTTC. The full variable domain, in which reference TRBV7-9 and TRBJ2-1 provide the parts outside the CDR3, is DTGVSQNPRHKITKRGQNVTFRCDPISEHNRLYWYRQTLGQGPEFLTYFQNEAQLEKSRLLSDRFSAERPKGSFSTLEIQRTEQGDSAMYLCASKLVDNNEQFFGPGTRLTVL.

The genes are TRBV19 and TRBJ2-3, with TRBD2 matching 7 bases. The V segment lost 9 bases and the J segment 5 bases; nucleotides outside the gene matches: 2. This CDR3 has 11 amino acids. Germline lookup yields CDR1 LNHDA and CDR2 SQIVND (reference sequence). The DNA of the CDR3 is TGTGCCAGAGGGAGGGGAGATACGCAGTATTTT. Its translation is CARGRGDTQYF.

The chain combines TRBV6-5 with TRBJ1-1; 7 nucleotides line up with TRBD1. V dropped 0 bases and J dropped 7; count of bases not matched to a gene: 5. The germline V gene has CDR1 MNHEY and CDR2 SVGAGI. The CDR3 loop spans 14 amino acids. The CDR3 nucleotides are TGTGCCAGCAGTTACTCTTCAGGGGGAGGTGAAGCTTTCTTT. Encoded protein: CASSYSSGGGEAFF.